The sequence of this TCR beta chain was determined in a study of OX40 agonist ivuxolimab in advanced cancers. Study outcomes and limitations: Within 6 weeks, CD4+ and CD8+ blood T cells expanded clonally at 0.1 to 3.0 mg/kg.

Clones were read by immunoSEQ multiplex PCR, and TCRdb kept only the in-frame ones, dropping some. The sample has 40,000 to 50,000 clones, roughly 90% seen once; the top ten hold 4.9%. On this clone itself: Its antigen remains unknown.

The germline V gene encodes CDR1 LNHDA and CDR2 SQIVND (reference sequence). The CDR3 covers 14 residues. J gave up 3 bases and V 6 bases, and 2 bases lay outside the gene matches. The input for sequencing was CD4+ or CD8+ T cells sorted from blood, taken in a trial of the OX40 agonist ivuxolimab. This rearrangement joins TRBV19 to TRBJ1-2; 12 bases line up with TRBD1. The sequence was obtained from an adult with an advanced solid tumor such as melanoma, head and neck, liver or kidney cancer. CDR3 nucleotide sequence: TGTGCCAGTAGCGGGACAGGGGGCTACTATGGCTACACCTTC. This gives the protein CASSGTGGYYGYTF.